This T cell receptor (beta chain) was obtained from a study of cytomegalovirus exposure and HLA in healthy donors (dated by TCRdb to 2016 to 2017). Some background on the complete study: According to an earlier analysis of 587 of the donors, about 179 million T cells yielded some 120 million unique TCR beta sequences and approximately 280 Gb of sequence data. An early release that covered around 590 HLA-typed donors contained around 300 gigabases of sequencing data and roughly 84 million unique TCR sequences. Of the roughly 400 genotyped donors, over 65% fell in the genetic ancestry cluster associated with self-reported Caucasian donors. The study was designed to test whether signatures of past pathogen exposure could be identified by cataloging public T cell receptors. The study profiled the T cell repertoires of some 610 subjects by immunosequencing and related them to cytomegalovirus serostatus. Along with the roughly 670-subject first cohort, a separate validation cohort of over a hundred different subjects was used. High-throughput TCR immunosequencing, statistical association of individual TCRs with disease status, and machine learning were combined to predict cytomegalovirus infection status. A later analysis re-analyzed previously published TCR beta repertoires from 600 to 850 donors and added high-resolution HLA genotyping to study TCR occurrence patterns. In the later analysis, no new phenotypic data were used to find candidate immune exposures; instead, reliance was placed on TCR beta sequences and their occurrence across donors. In an earlier analysis of 500 to 650 of the donors, high-throughput TCR beta sequencing was used to judge whether each TCR beta V gene segment behaved as functional or pseudogenic. Donor age, sex, ethnicity and CMV serostatus were compiled alongside the repertoire data. In a later genetic analysis, genome-wide SNP genotypes for 398 of the 666 donors were used, and that subset was treated as a discovery cohort. All discovery cohort repertoires had been generated using a single sequencing platform. HLA typing included class I and class II loci at four-digit resolution. Typing coverage varied by locus: roughly 620-630 donors for A, B, C, DRB1 and DQB1; roughly 560 for DQA1; nearly 610 for DPA1; roughly 470 for DPB1. Four to six DR-DQ haplotypes were handled as single units for association and clustering, since linkage in the cohort was strong. Among 350 to 400 genotyped donors of the cohort, an average of around 240,000 unique TCR beta nucleotide sequences were sequenced per donor, roughly a sixth of them non-productive. General study outcomes and caveats: Because HLA typing was unavailable for some donors at each locus, only the typed subset was used in association tests. Sequencing depth was assumed to be roughly uniform across donors in the presence/absence analyses, though that assumption may not hold. Several of the top co-occurrence clusters appeared to be linked to parvovirus B19, influenza, CMV and Epstein-Barr virus, according to a later analysis. Three of the identified cytomegalovirus-associated TCR beta chains were confirmed in vitro to be specific for cytomegalovirus antigens. A cluster of highly shared sequence variants was judged likely to be a technical artifact of the sequencing pipeline. A further reported finding was that TCR beta sequences accurately predicted the HLA-A and HLA-B alleles for most subjects in the first cohort. An association between a missense DCLRE1C variant and V-gene and J-gene trimming of TCR beta chains was found in a later genetic analysis and replicated in an independent cohort. A later analysis found that HLA-associated TCR beta chains were more clonally expanded and had lower generation probabilities than equally common non-associated chains. Correlated functional status among segregating V segments might be attributable to linkage disequilibrium, but an unknown experimental factor could not be ruled out. Across donors, most TCR sequences were observed very rarely, whereas some public TCRs were present in many individuals. In both the original and validation cohorts, the classifier was reported to diagnose cytomegalovirus status with high specificity and sensitivity. At a false discovery rate of 0.05, a later analysis linked 16,951 TCR beta sequences to specific HLA alleles. According to a later genetic analysis, donors in an Asian-associated ancestry cluster had fewer N-insertions in productive TCRs than the roughly 670-donor mean. Some 16 rarely observed V segments, including chromosome 9 orphons, were excluded from the earlier analysis of approximately 600 of the donors because counts were too low. According to a later analysis, TCR association rates differed among HLA loci, with DRB1 alleles showing the most associated TCRs and HLA-C alleles showing the fewest. An earlier analysis of approximately 570 of the donors showed that most TCR beta V segments appeared in productive rearrangements either about 87% or about 30% of the time, which broadly matched IMGT annotations. When HLA alleles, especially DR and DQ, strongly co-occurred, TCR associations were difficult to assign to individual alleles. It was suggested by the authors that the approach could potentially be generalized to other disease states and immunological phenotypes. According to a later analysis, most CMV-associated TCR beta chains appeared to be HLA-restricted, and the HLA associations seemed to be driven largely by CMV exposure. This cohort had only TCR beta chains sequenced, and the lack of alpha or paired-chain data limited which features could be detected. The study gave a list of 150 to 200 TCR beta chains associated with cytomegalovirus. The only immune exposure information available for the cohort was CMV serostatus.

The cohort was made up of hundreds of healthy bone marrow donors. At the time of sampling, every cohort member was nominally healthy, though immune exposures that went unrecorded were likely present. The donor was CMV seronegative and belonged to the group of 350 to 400 seronegative cohort members. A peripheral blood sample was collected from each donor, and TCR beta sequencing was performed on peripheral blood mononuclear cells. Genomic DNA extraction from the blood cell samples was performed with the Qiagen DNeasy Blood Extraction Kit. The protocol used for the library was the immunoSEQ multiplex PCR assay. The multiplex PCR relied on a mix of 60 forward primers for TCR Vbeta segments and 13 reverse primers for TCR Jbeta segments. Amplification of the CDR3 region of rearranged TCR beta genes was performed with a multiplex PCR assay on genomic DNA. On the Illumina HiSeq System, the amplified TCR beta libraries were sequenced as 87-base-pair reads. The paper's processing steps were these. A later analysis counted about 80 million unique TCR beta chains across the 550 to 800 repertoires, and roughly 10 million of these chains were shared by at least two donors. Raw reads were error-corrected and collapsed into unique sequences with a nearest-neighbor algorithm that merged closely related sequences to remove PCR and sequencing errors. CDR3 sequences were aligned to IMGT reference sequences to assign V, D and J gene segments. For a sequence to be retained, a match of at least six nucleotides to both a V gene segment and a J gene segment was required. Rearrangements were classified as productive when the CDR3 lacked stop codons and remained in frame with V and J, and all other rearrangements were classified as non-productive. CDR3 was defined by IMGT convention, running from the second conserved V-encoded cysteine to the conserved J-encoded phenylalanine. The earlier analysis of 500 to 750 of the donors excluded any sequence lacking an unambiguous match to a single V gene segment. In an earlier analysis of 450 to 700 of the donors, V segments were called functional above 56.7% productive rearrangements and were called segregating when the between-donor standard deviation exceeded 5%. To diagnose cytomegalovirus status from the catalog of TCR beta chain sequences, a statistical classification framework was built. V and J gene assignment, in a later analysis, came from comparing TCR nucleotide sequences with IMGT/GENE-DB human TR gene sequences. The TCRdist pipeline was used in a later analysis to assign CDR3 sequences and most-parsimonious VDJ recombination scenarios. In a later analysis, every TCR beta chain was defined by the combination of its CDR3 amino acid sequence and its V-gene family, and reads without a unique V-gene family were dropped. As a way to deal with suspected cross-contamination and a sequencing artifact, a later analysis dropped 592 nucleotide sequences that were highly shared and had low generation probability. For each public chain, a later analysis derived a clonal expansion index from normalized ranks of inferred template counts within each repertoire. A later analysis computed generation probabilities with a VDJ recombination model fitted to out-of-frame rearrangements, and checked the results against IGoR. In a later analysis, hypergeometric tests were used to score TCR-TCR, TCR-HLA and TCR-CMV co-occurrence, with a repertoire-size bias correction applied to TCR pairs. False discovery rates were estimated in a later analysis by permuting HLA or CMV assignments 20 times. In a later analysis, co-occurring TCRs were grouped using DBSCAN, with TCRdist sequence similarity added in when clustering inside HLA-allele-positive subsets. For co-occurrence clustering, repertoires with fewer than 30,000 or more than 120,000 public chains were excluded, along with roughly 5 repertoires with anomalous nucleotide sharing. TCRdb retrieved this table from immuneACCESS and kept in-frame rearrangements only. Not all clones are present; in checked studies, unresolved V genes account for under half, and no reason is known for the remainder. The V and J calls and clone size are taken from that table; D and trimming were inferred from the DNA. The sample contains 200,000 to 300,000 clones, 78% of them found a single time. Of the sample, 0.4% to 0.6% falls within the top ten clones.

Remarks on this clone: Its binding antigen is unknown. Relative to the germline gene, one junction end is altered; a read error may explain this.

The sequence derives from a boy aged 10-17 years in good health and CMV-seronegative. Sequences were obtained from PBMCs.

For the CDR3, the sequence is CASSPLQTGANVLAF. The DNA sequence follows: TGTGCCAGCAGCCCCCTACAGACTGGGGCCAACGTCCTGGCTTTC. Recombination linked TRBV5-6 to TRBJ2-6; the D gene is perhaps TRBD1, from 5 matching bases. CDR3 length: 15 amino acids, cysteine to phenylalanine. Of the read, only the CDR3 DNA is kept; its 45 bases are in frame from base 1. CDR1 and CDR2 were assigned from the germline V gene as SGHDT and YYEEEE.